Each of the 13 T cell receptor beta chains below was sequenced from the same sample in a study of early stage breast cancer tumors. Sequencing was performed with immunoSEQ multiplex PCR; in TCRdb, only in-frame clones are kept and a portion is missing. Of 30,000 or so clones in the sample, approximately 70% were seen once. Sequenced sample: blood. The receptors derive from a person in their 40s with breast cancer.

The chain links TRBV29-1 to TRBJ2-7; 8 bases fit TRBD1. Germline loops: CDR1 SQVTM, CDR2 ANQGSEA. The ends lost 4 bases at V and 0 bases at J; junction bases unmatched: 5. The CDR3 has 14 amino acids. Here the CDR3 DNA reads TGCAGCGTTGTGGGACAGGTGAACTCCTACGAGCAGTACTTC. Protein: CSVVGQVNSYEQYF.

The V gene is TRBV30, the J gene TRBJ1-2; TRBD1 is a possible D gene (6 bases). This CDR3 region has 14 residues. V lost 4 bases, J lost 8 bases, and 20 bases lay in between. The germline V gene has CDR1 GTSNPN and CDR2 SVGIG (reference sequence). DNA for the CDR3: TGTGCCTGGATCCCCCCGTGGGGGGCGAGGGGCTACACCTTC. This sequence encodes CAWIPPWGARGYTF.

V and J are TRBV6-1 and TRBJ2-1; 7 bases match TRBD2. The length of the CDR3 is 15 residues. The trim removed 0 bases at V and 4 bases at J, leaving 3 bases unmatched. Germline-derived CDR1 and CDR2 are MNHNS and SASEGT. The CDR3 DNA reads TGTGCCAGCAGTGAAGCGGGGGGGACGTACAATGAGCAGTTCTTC. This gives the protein CASSEAGGTYNEQFF.

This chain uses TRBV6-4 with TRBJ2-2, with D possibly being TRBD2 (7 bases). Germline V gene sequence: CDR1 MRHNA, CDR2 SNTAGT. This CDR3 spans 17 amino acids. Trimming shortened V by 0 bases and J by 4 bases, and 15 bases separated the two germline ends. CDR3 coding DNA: TGTGCCAGCAGTGACTCGGGGGCGGGAGAATTCACCGGGGAGCTGTTTTTT. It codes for CASSDSGAGEFTGELFF.

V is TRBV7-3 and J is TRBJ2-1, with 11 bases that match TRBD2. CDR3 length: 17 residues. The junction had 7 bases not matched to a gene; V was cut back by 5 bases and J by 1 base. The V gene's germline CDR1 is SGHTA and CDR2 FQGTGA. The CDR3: CASSINSGRGSYNEQFF. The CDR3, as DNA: TGTGCCAGCAGCATTAATAGCGGGAGGGGATCCTACAATGAGCAGTTCTTC.

DNA of the CDR3: TGCGCCAGCAGCTCGCCCCGGGACAGGTACACAGATACGCAGTATTTT. Amino acid sequence: CASSSPRDRYTDTQYF. V gene TRBV5-1 combines with J gene TRBJ2-3, with 8 bases matching TRBD1. CDR3 size: 16 residues. The V segment lost 3 bases and the J segment 2 bases; nucleotides outside the gene matches: 8. CDR1 is SGHRS, CDR2 YFSETQ, per germline.

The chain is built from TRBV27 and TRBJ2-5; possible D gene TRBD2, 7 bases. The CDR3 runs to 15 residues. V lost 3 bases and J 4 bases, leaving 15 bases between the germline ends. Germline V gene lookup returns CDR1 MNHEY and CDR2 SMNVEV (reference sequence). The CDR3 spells CASSLSTGRGETQYF. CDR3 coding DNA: TGTGCCAGCAGTTTGAGTACAGGGAGGGGAGAGACCCAGTACTTC.

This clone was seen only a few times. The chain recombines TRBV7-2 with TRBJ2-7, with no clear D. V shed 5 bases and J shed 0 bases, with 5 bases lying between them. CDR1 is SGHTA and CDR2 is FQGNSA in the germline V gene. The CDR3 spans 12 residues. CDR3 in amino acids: CASSQTSYEQYF. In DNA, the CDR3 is TGTGCCAGCAGCCAGACCTCCTACGAGCAGTACTTC.

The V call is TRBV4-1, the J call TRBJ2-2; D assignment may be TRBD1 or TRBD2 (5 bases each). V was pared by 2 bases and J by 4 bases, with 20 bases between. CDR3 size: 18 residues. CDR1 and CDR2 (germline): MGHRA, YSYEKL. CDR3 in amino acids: CASSQRSFGGLGTGELFF. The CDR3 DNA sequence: TGCGCCAGCAGCCAAAGGTCATTTGGGGGATTAGGCACCGGGGAGCTGTTTTTT.

The CDR3, as DNA: TGCGCCAGCACCCGGGGACAGGGGAGCTCCTACGAGCAGTACTTC. Translation gives CASTRGQGSSYEQYF. The gene calls are TRBV10-1 and TRBJ2-7; TRBD1 matches 10 bases. The V gene's germline CDR1 is WNHNN and CDR2 SYGVQD (reference sequence). The CDR3 loop spans 15 amino acids. The V gene end was trimmed by 7 bases and the J gene end by 0 bases; junction bases not matched to a gene: 6.

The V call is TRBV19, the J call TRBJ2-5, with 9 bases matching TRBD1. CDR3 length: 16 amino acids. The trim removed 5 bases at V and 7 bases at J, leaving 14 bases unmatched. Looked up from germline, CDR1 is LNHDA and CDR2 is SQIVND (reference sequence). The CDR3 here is CASSAPSGTGWGTQYF. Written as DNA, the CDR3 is TGTGCCAGTAGTGCTCCTTCCGGGACAGGGTGGGGGACCCAGTACTTC.

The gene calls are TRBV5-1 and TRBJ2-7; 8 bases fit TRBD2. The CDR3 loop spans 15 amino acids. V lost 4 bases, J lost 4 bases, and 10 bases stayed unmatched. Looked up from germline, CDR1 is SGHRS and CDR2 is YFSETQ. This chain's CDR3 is CASSPARGARYEQYF. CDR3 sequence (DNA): TGCGCCAGCAGCCCTGCGCGGGGGGCGCGGTACGAGCAGTACTTC.

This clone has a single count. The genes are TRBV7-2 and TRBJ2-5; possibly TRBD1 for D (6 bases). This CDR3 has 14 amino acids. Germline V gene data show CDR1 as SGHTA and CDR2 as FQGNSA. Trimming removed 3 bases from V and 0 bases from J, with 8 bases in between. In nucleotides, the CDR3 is TGTGCCAGCAGCTTCCGGACAGACCAAGAGACCCAGTACTTC. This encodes CASSFRTDQETQYF.